Listed below are T cell receptor beta chains from one sample, sequenced in a study of Ad26.COV2.S vaccination and SARS-CoV-2 variants. TCRdb keeps only in-frame clones here, not all; method: immunoSEQ multiplex PCR. The sample shows around 250,000 clones, approximately 90% of them seen only once. The sequencing here drew on peripheral blood, taken in a trial of Ad26.COV2.S vaccine versus placebo. The source is a person aged 18-60 years who received the Ad26.COV2.S COVID-19 vaccine or a placebo. Both conserved end residues are part of each CDR3. D genes are given only for firm matches. Rows give clone size only sometimes, using once, few, many, or a class for an expanded clone.

d_call	j_call	cdr3_length	v_call	clone_size	cdr3_aa	cdr3_nt
NA	TRBJ2-5	15	TRBV2	NA	CASTPRKWPQETQYF	TGTGCCAGCACTCCTAGAAAGTGGCCCCAAGAGACCCAGTACTTC
NA	TRBJ1-3	16	TRBV18	NA	CASSLNSPISGNTIYF	TGTGCCAGCTCACTTAACTCACCTATCTCTGGAAACACCATATATTTT
NA	TRBJ2-1	15	TRBV11-2	NA	CASSLGGGTYNEQFF	TGTGCCAGCAGCCTCGGGGGCGGTACATACAATGAGCAGTTCTTC
NA	TRBJ2-1	13	TRBV15	NA	CATSRVADSEQFF	TGTGCCACCAGCAGAGTAGCGGATAGTGAGCAGTTCTTC
TRBD1	TRBJ2-3	17	TRBV3-1/TRBV3-2	NA	CASSQGASGGRTDTQYF	TGTGCCAGCAGCCAAGGAGCTTCAGGGGGTAGGACAGATACGCAGTATTTT
TRBD2	TRBJ2-1	13	TRBV27	NA	CASGTSRYNEQFF	TGTGCCTCCGGGACTAGCCGATACAATGAGCAGTTCTTC
NA	TRBJ1-2	14	TRBV5-6	NA	CASSLGLPLYGYTF	TGTGCCAGCAGCTTAGGGCTCCCCCTCTATGGCTACACCTTC
TRBD2	TRBJ2-2	19	TRBV4-2	NA	CASSQELGLAGVKVGELFF	TGTGCCAGCAGCCAAGAATTAGGGCTAGCGGGAGTCAAAGTCGGGGAGCTGTTTTTT
NA	TRBJ2-1	16	TRBV14	once	CASSLHRGINYNEQFF	TGTGCCAGCAGCCTACATCGAGGGATTAACTACAATGAGCAGTTCTTC
NA	TRBJ2-4	14	TRBV7-2	NA	CASSSGLAKNIQYF	TGTGCCAGCAGCTCGGGTCTAGCCAAAAACATTCAGTACTTC
TRBD1	TRBJ2-3	15	TRBV20-1	NA	CSASPGQDFTDTQYF	TGCAGTGCTAGTCCGGGACAGGACTTCACAGATACGCAGTATTTT
NA	TRBJ1-1	16	TRBV7-9	once	CASSLWAGTPNTEAFF	TGTGCCAGCAGCCTCTGGGCCGGGACGCCCAACACTGAAGCTTTCTTT
NA	TRBJ2-3	12	TRBV6-6	NA	CASSYKADTQYF	TGTGCCAGCAGTTACAAAGCAGATACGCAGTATTTT
NA	TRBJ2-3	15	TRBV9	NA	CASSSSRSGLDTQYF	TGTGCCAGCAGCTCGAGTAGGAGTGGGCTCGATACGCAGTATTTT
TRBD1	TRBJ1-2	14	TRBV5-4	NA	CASSLTGVNYGYTF	TGTGCCAGCAGCTTGACAGGGGTTAACTATGGCTACACCTTC
NA	TRBJ1-5	17	TRBV7-9	NA	CASSLGAGIGSNQPQHF	TGTGCCAGCAGCTTAGGAGCAGGGATAGGGAGCAATCAGCCCCAGCATTTT
NA	TRBJ1-1	15	TRBV7-8	NA	CASSGVGRLNTEAFF	TGTGCCAGCAGCGGGGTGGGACGGCTGAACACTGAAGCTTTCTTT
TRBD2	TRBJ2-5	12	TRBV27	NA	CASSGREETQYF	TGTGCCAGCAGTGGGAGGGAAGAGACCCAGTACTTC
NA	TRBJ2-3	15	TRBV6-2/TRBV6-3	NA	CASSDRGGVWDTQYF	TGTGCCAGCAGCGATCGAGGGGGGGTGTGGGATACGCAGTATTTT
TRBD1	TRBJ1-6	14	TRBV19	NA	CASSIRGDNSPLHF	TGTGCCAGTAGTATCAGGGGGGATAATTCACCCCTCCACTTT
NA	TRBJ1-1	12	TRBV20-1	NA	CSASPGGTEAFF	TGCAGTGCTAGTCCAGGCGGTACTGAAGCTTTCTTT
NA	TRBJ1-4	15	TRBV7-2	once	CASSLGGQGYEKLFF	TGTGCCAGCAGCTTAGGGGGTCAGGGTTATGAAAAACTGTTTTTT
NA	TRBJ2-2	13	TRBV6-5	NA	CASPDDHTGELFF	TGTGCCAGCCCGGACGATCACACCGGGGAGCTGTTTTTT
TRBD1	TRBJ2-3	17	TRBV4-3	NA	CASSPQGAGSATDTQYF	TGCGCCAGCAGCCCCCAGGGGGCAGGGTCGGCGACAGATACGCAGTATTTT
TRBD2	TRBJ2-1	17	TRBV14	few	CASSQPYLAGGPNEQFF	TGTGCCAGCAGCCAGCCTTACCTAGCGGGAGGGCCCAATGAGCAGTTCTTC
NA	TRBJ2-2	15	TRBV7-9	once	CASSPAPLNTGELFF	TGTGCCAGCAGCCCAGCCCCGTTGAACACCGGGGAGCTGTTTTTT
TRBD1	TRBJ1-2	14	TRBV7-2	NA	CASSFDRASYGYTF	TGTGCCAGCAGCTTCGACAGGGCCTCCTATGGCTACACCTTC
NA	TRBJ1-2	13	TRBV9	NA	CASSADSYGGYTF	TGTGCCAGCAGCGCGGACAGTTATGGAGGCTACACCTTC
NA	TRBJ2-2	13	TRBV6-5	NA	CASIRRDTGELFF	TGTGCCAGCATCCGAAGGGACACCGGGGAGCTGTTTTTT